This T cell receptor beta chain is drawn from a study of T cell changes during pregnancy in multiple sclerosis. Repertoires were generated with immunoSEQ multiplex PCR, while TCRdb's copy carries only in-frame clones and drops some. The sample holds about 76,000 clones; around 93% are singletons and the top ten take approximately 2.4%. Sequences were derived from peripheral blood, sampled in the second trimester of pregnancy. The origin of this receptor is a female donor with multiple sclerosis, enrolled in a pregnancy study.

In nucleotides, the CDR3 is TGTGCCAGTAGTATAGAGGCGGGTCCTAGCTACGAGCAGTACTTC. Translating it yields CASSIEAGPSYEQYF. This chain joins TRBV19 and TRBJ2-7, with D tentatively TRBD2 (5 bases). With 0 bases removed from V and 3 bases from J, the gap between germline ends came to 12 bases. Germline V CDR1 and CDR2: LNHDA, SQIVND (reference sequence). There are 15 residues in the CDR3. The entire variable domain, with the rest obtained from reference TRBV19 and TRBJ2-7, is as follows: DGGITQSPKYLFRKEGQNVTLSCEQNLNHDAMYWYRQDPGQGLRLIYYSQIVNDFQKGDIAEGYSVSREKKESFPLTVTSAQKNPTAFYLCASSIEAGPSYEQYFGPGTRLTVT.